A selection of T cell receptor beta chains follows, all from one sample in a study of a mutant IDH1 vaccine in newly diagnosed glioma. Their specific antigens are unknown. TCRdb's table, derived via immunoSEQ multiplex PCR, lists solely in-frame clones and lacks some. The table shows roughly 64,000 clones, with 74% occurring only once. The sample here was PBMCs, taken from a glioma patient whose treatment included an IDH1 peptide vaccine. These receptors were collected from a man aged 50 or older with glioma. CDR3s include the opening cysteine and the closing phenylalanine or tryptophan. A D gene is named only where the DNA matches it firmly. Clone size appears in some rows only: once, few, many, or a class for an expanded clone.

j_call | v_call | d_call | cdr3_length | clone_size | cdr3_nt | cdr3_aa
TRBJ1-1 | TRBV5-1 | NA | 12 | NA | TGCGCCAGCAGCTTGAAGAACACTGAAGCTTTCTTT | CASSLKNTEAFF
TRBJ2-1 | TRBV6-5 | NA | 14 | NA | TGTGCCAGCAGTTACTCGACGGGCGGGGATGAGCAGTTCTTC | CASSYSTGGDEQFF
TRBJ2-3 | TRBV7-9 | TRBD2 | 18 | medium-sized | TGTGCCAGCAGCTTTCCCAGCGGGGGAGGGACTAGCACAGATACGCAGTATTTT | CASSFPSGGGTSTDTQYF
TRBJ2-7 | TRBV2 | TRBD1 | 15 | NA | TGTGCCAGCACTGTTAACCGGGACAGTAACTACGAGCAGTACTTC | CASTVNRDSNYEQYF
TRBJ2-5 | TRBV9 | TRBD1 | 14 | NA | TGTGCCAGCAGCGTAGCAGGGGGACAAGAGACCCAGTACTTC | CASSVAGGQETQYF
TRBJ2-3 | TRBV29-1 | TRBD1 | 13 | NA | TGCAGCGTCGCGACAGGGGCCCGCGATACGCAGTATTTT | CSVATGARDTQYF
TRBJ1-2 | TRBV15 | NA | 16 | NA | TGTGCCACCAGCAGAGCTTATTTGGCAGGGATTACAGGCTACACCTTC | CATSRAYLAGITGYTF
TRBJ1-4 | TRBV19 | NA | 15 | NA | TGTGCCAGTAAGGAGACCGTTGCAACTAATGAAAAACTGTTTTTT | CASKETVATNEKLFF
TRBJ2-1 | TRBV5-6 | TRBD2 | 15 | NA | TGTGCCAGCAGCCTACGGACTAGCGGGGGGCCTTTGGAGTTCTTC | CASSLRTSGGPLEFF
TRBJ2-7 | TRBV23-1 | TRBD1 | 16 | NA | TGCGCCAGCAGTCAAACGGACAGGGGGAAGGTCTACGAGCAGTACTTC | CASSQTDRGKVYEQYF
TRBJ1-5 | TRBV6-6 | NA | 16 | NA | TGTGCCAGCACTGGGGCGGCATTTACGAACAATCAGCCCCAGCATTTT | CASTGAAFTNNQPQHF
TRBJ1-1 | TRBV18 | TRBD1 | 14 | NA | TGTGCCAGCTCCCTTGGACAGGCAATCGAGGGAGCTTTCTTT | CASSLGQAIEGAFF
TRBJ1-5 | TRBV7-9 | NA | 12 | NA | TGTGCCAGCAGCGTTAGCAATCAGCCCCAGCATTTT | CASSVSNQPQHF
TRBJ2-6 | TRBV4-2 | NA | 15 | NA | TGTGCCAGCAGTCCTGACGGGGCTGGGGCCAACGTCCTGACTTTC | CASSPDGAGANVLTF
TRBJ1-1 | TRBV5-4 | TRBD1 | 14 | few | TGTGCCAGCAGCCTATGGACAGGGGGCACTGAAGCTTTCTTT | CASSLWTGGTEAFF
TRBJ1-2 | TRBV19 | NA | 14 | NA | TGTGCCAGTAGTATGGGAAACGCTAACTATGGCTACACCTTC | CASSMGNANYGYTF
TRBJ2-7 | TRBV29-1 | NA | 13 | NA | TGCAGCGTTAATTTTGAGATCGGCAGCGAGCAGTACTTC | CSVNFEIGSEQYF
TRBJ1-2 | TRBV6-5 | NA | 15 | NA | TGTGCCAGCAGGGCAACGGGCCAAGGGTCTTATGGCTACACCTTC | CASRATGQGSYGYTF
TRBJ2-1 | TRBV30 | NA | 13 | once | TGTGCCTGGAGCGGGGGGCCATACAATGAGCAGTTCTTC | CAWSGGPYNEQFF
TRBJ2-1 | TRBV7-2 | NA | 15 | NA | TGTGCCAGCAGCTTATTCCCCAACAGCTACAATGAGCAGTTCTTC | CASSLFPNSYNEQFF
TRBJ1-1 | TRBV2 | NA | 14 | NA | TGTGCCAGCACCCAACTCGGGGCGGCGACTGAAGCTTTCTTT | CASTQLGAATEAFF
TRBJ1-1 | TRBV10-3 | TRBD1 | 12 | NA | TGTGCCATAGGACAGGGGGACACTGAAGCTTTCTTT | CAIGQGDTEAFF
TRBJ1-4 | TRBV27 | TRBD1 | 15 | NA | TGTGCCAGCAGTGCCCCGGGACAGGGGAGGGCAAAACTGTTTTTT | CASSAPGQGRAKLFF
TRBJ1-1 | TRBV19 | NA | 14 | once | TGTGCCAGTAGTATAGGACGGCTGAACACTGAAGCTTTCTTT | CASSIGRLNTEAFF
TRBJ1-4 | TRBV5-1 | TRBD1 | 16 | NA | TGCGCCAGCAGCTTCGTTTCCGGGACAGATAATGAAAAACTGTTTTTT | CASSFVSGTDNEKLFF
TRBJ1-6 | TRBV5-6 | TRBD1 | 13 | NA | TGTGCCAGCAGCTCGACAGGGGATTCACCCCTCCACTTT | CASSSTGDSPLHF
TRBJ2-1 | TRBV10-1 | NA | 15 | NA | TGCGCCAGCAGTGAGTCTGGGAGGAAATCGAATGAGCAGTTCTTC | CASSESGRKSNEQFF
TRBJ1-3 | TRBV4-1 | NA | 16 | once | TGCGCCAGCAGCCAAGGGCCTCCTCCGCAAGGGGACACCATATATTTT | CASSQGPPPQGDTIYF
TRBJ1-1 | TRBV9 | TRBD1 | 14 | NA | TGTGCCAGCAGCGTAGCTCAGGGGGGGACTGAAGCTTTCTTT | CASSVAQGGTEAFF
TRBJ2-2 | TRBV27 | NA | 13 | few | TGTGCCAGCGGTTACTCCGGTATCGGGGAGCTGTTTTTT | CASGYSGIGELFF
TRBJ2-1 | TRBV27 | TRBD2 | 15 | NA | TGTGCCAGCAGTTCGTTAGCGGGGGGGCTAAATGAGCAGTTCTTC | CASSSLAGGLNEQFF
TRBJ1-3 | TRBV4-3 | NA | 14 | NA | TGCGCCAGCAGCTCGGACACCTCTGGAAACACCATATATTTT | CASSSDTSGNTIYF
TRBJ2-7 | TRBV27 | NA | 11 | NA | TGTGCCATACAGGGCCTCCTAGAGCAGTACTTC | CAIQGLLEQYF
TRBJ2-7 | TRBV7-9 | NA | 15 | NA | TGTGCCAGCAGCTTAGCGCGGACAGCCCACTACGAGCAGTACTTC | CASSLARTAHYEQYF
TRBJ1-1 | TRBV2 | TRBD1 | 15 | NA | TGTGCCAGCAGCCTGGACAGGCAACCGAACACTGAAGCTTTCTTT | CASSLDRQPNTEAFF
TRBJ2-1 | TRBV9 | TRBD1 | 14 | once | TGTGCCAGCAGCGTGACAGGGGCGCGCAATGAGCAGTTCTTC | CASSVTGARNEQFF
TRBJ2-7 | TRBV12-5 | NA | 12 | few | TGTGCTAGTGGTCATTGGGCTGGGGAGCAGTACTTC | CASGHWAGEQYF
TRBJ1-1 | TRBV18 | NA | 15 | NA | TGTGCCAGCTCACCAAGGAAGGGCCTGAACACTGAAGCTTTCTTT | CASSPRKGLNTEAFF
TRBJ1-4 | TRBV7-9 | NA | 13 | NA | TGTGCCAGCAGCTTGGGGGGCTCGGAAAAACTGTTTTTT | CASSLGGSEKLFF
TRBJ2-2 | TRBV9 | NA | 11 | NA | TGTGCCAGCAGCACCGCCGGGGAGCTGTTTTTT | CASSTAGELFF
TRBJ1-5 | TRBV4-3 | TRBD1 | 18 | once | TGCGCCAGCAGCCAAGATCTTAGTAGGACAGGGGGAGTCCAGCCCCAGCATTTT | CASSQDLSRTGGVQPQHF
TRBJ2-5 | TRBV7-9 | TRBD2 | 18 | NA | TGTGCCAGCAGCTCCGCCCCGGGACTAGCTAAAGCTCCGGAGACCCAGTACTTC | CASSSAPGLAKAPETQYF
TRBJ1-2 | TRBV10-3 | NA | 13 | NA | TGTGCCATCAGTGACCAGCTTCAGGATGGCTACACCTTC | CAISDQLQDGYTF
TRBJ1-2 | TRBV11-2 | NA | 13 | NA | TGTGCCAGCAGCCCCCAACAAGGGTTAGGCTACACCTTC | CASSPQQGLGYTF
TRBJ1-5 | TRBV30 | NA | 14 | once | TGTGCCTGGAGTCCGGGGATGATCAATCAGCCCCAGCATTTT | CAWSPGMINQPQHF
TRBJ2-3 | TRBV29-1 | NA | 14 | once | TGCAGCTTCCGGACAGGCTGGGGGGCAGATACGCAGTATTTT | CSFRTGWGADTQYF
TRBJ2-1 | TRBV7-9 | TRBD2 | 16 | NA | TGTGCCAGCAGCTTAGCGGGACTAGCGTTATACAATGAGCAGTTCTTC | CASSLAGLALYNEQFF
TRBJ1-1 | TRBV5-4 | NA | 14 | few | TGTGCCAGCAGCTTAGGTTCAGTGAACACTGAAGCTTTCTTT | CASSLGSVNTEAFF
TRBJ2-2 | TRBV4-3 | NA | 16 | NA | TGCGCCAGCAGCCAAGGGGTGACAGCGAACACCGGGGAGCTGTTTTTT | CASSQGVTANTGELFF
TRBJ1-1 | TRBV6-6 | NA | 13 | NA | TGTGCCAGCAGTTATAGTTATGAGGTATCCGCTTTCTTT | CASSYSYEVSAFF
TRBJ1-5 | TRBV6-1 | NA | 12 | few | TGTGCCAGCAGTCCGCCCCCGAGGCCCCAGCATTTT | CASSPPPRPQHF
TRBJ2-7 | TRBV11-2 | TRBD2 | 18 | NA | TGTGCCAGCAGCCCCCTTAATAGAAGAGCGGGGGTACCCTACGAGCAGTACTTC | CASSPLNRRAGVPYEQYF
TRBJ1-6 | TRBV10-2 | NA | 12 | NA | TGCGCCAGCTGGAGTACGGACTCACCCCTCCACTTT | CASWSTDSPLHF